The entry below gives a single T cell receptor (beta chain) sequence along with its context. Trimming cost V 2 bases and J 10 bases; bases outside gene matches: 9. Germline V gives CDR1 SGHNT, CDR2 YYREEE (reference sequence). This CDR3 is built from 15 residues. Sample treatment: randomized to nivolumab then ipilimumab (arm A) or the reverse (arm B). This specimen comes from a study of sequential checkpoint blockade in melanoma. Study background: Each arm's sequence ended with maintenance nivolumab.

Sequenced by immunoSEQ multiplex PCR; TCRdb stores in-frame clones only, minus some. The table includes approximately 10,000 clones, around 60% detected once. Source: CD8+ T cells sorted from blood (inferred from file names), taken from a patient given nivolumab and ipilimumab in sequence. The source is a human donor with melanoma. The gene calls are TRBV5-4 and TRBJ2-1; 10 bases map to TRBD2. CDR3: CASSFFLAGDGEQFF. CDR3 DNA: TGTGCCAGCAGCTTCTTCCTAGCGGGGGATGGGGAGCAGTTCTTC.